The rows below give T cell receptor beta chains drawn from one sample of a study of blood T cell repertoires in COVID-19. Measured with immunoSEQ multiplex PCR; TCRdb has only the in-frame clones, and not every one. In the table there are about 24,000 clones, around 88% of which are singletons. The sample comprised peripheral blood. The receptor set was obtained from a human donor with active COVID-19. The donor label of this sample is uncertain. Both conserved end residues are part of each CDR3. A D gene is named only where the DNA matches it firmly. Only some rows state a clone size, as once, few, many or a class for expanded clones.

j_call	d_call	v_call	clone_size	cdr3_nt	cdr3_aa
TRBJ2-3	-	TRBV7-3	once	TGTGCCAGCAGCTTTGGATTCGGGACAGATACGCAGTATTTT	CASSFGFGTDTQYF
TRBJ2-5	-	TRBV4-2	-	TGTGCCAGCAGCCAAGATCGGAGAGAGACCCAGTACTTC	CASSQDRRETQYF
TRBJ1-2	TRBD1	TRBV5-1	-	TGCGCCAGCAGCTCGCCCCCGTCCGGACAGGGCAACCTTAGGTATGGCTACACCTTC	CASSSPPSGQGNLRYGYTF
TRBJ2-5	-	TRBV7-9	-	TGTGCCAGCAGCCCTGGACTTAGGGCATTCGAGACCCAGTACTTC	CASSPGLRAFETQYF
TRBJ2-7	TRBD2	TRBV7-6	-	TGTGCCAGCAGCCGGCCCCCCCCGGGACTAGCGGGAGGCCGCCGGGACGAGCAGTACTTC	CASSRPPPGLAGGRRDEQYF
TRBJ2-1	-	TRBV5-4	-	TGTGCCAGCAGCTTGGGGTTACGGGACTCCCGTGGTTTGGATGAGCAGTTCTTC	CASSLGLRDSRGLDEQFF
TRBJ2-3	TRBD2	TRBV4-1	-	TGCGCCAGCAGCCGATGGACTAGCGGGGCCAGCACAGATACGCAGTATTTT	CASSRWTSGASTDTQYF
TRBJ2-2	TRBD1	TRBV20-1	-	TGCAGTGCTAGTAGGGGGCACACCGGGGAGCTGTTTTTT	CSASRGHTGELFF
TRBJ2-2	-	TRBV4-2	few	TGTGCCAGCAGACAGAACACCGGGGAGCTGTTTTTT	CASRQNTGELFF
TRBJ1-2	TRBD1	TRBV20-1	-	TGCAGTGCTACAGGGGGGTATGGCTACACCTTC	CSATGGYGYTF
TRBJ2-3	TRBD2	TRBV4-2	-	TGTGCCAGCAGCCGAGGGACTAGCGGGGGGGCTACCGTTTCAGATACGCAGTATTTT	CASSRGTSGGATVSDTQYF
TRBJ1-3	-	TRBV3-1/TRBV3-2	-	TGTGCCAGCAGCCAGTTAACCGATAGAAACCCCATATATTTT	CASSQLTDRNPIYF
TRBJ2-5	TRBD2	TRBV6-6	-	TGTGCCAGCAGTCCCCTGGCACTAGCGGGGGATCAAGAGACCCAGTACTTC	CASSPLALAGDQETQYF